The 20 T cell receptor beta chains in this list originate from one sample, sequenced in a study of blood T cell repertoires in COVID-19 (dated by TCRdb to 2018 to 2020). The library was obtained by the immunoSEQ multiplex PCR assay. In its TCRdb copy, this immuneACCESS table keeps in-frame sequences only and misses some clones. Where compared with another copy, unresolved V genes explain less than half of these, and the others have no known cause. This sample lists approximately 170,000 clones; 85% to 95% were detected once. Under 2% of the sample is in the top ten clones. Sequenced sample: peripheral blood. All receptors derive from a woman aged 60-70 years with COVID-19, enrolled during active disease.

The V gene is TRBV19, the J gene TRBJ2-6; tentative D call: TRBD2 (5 bases). CDR3 length: 19 residues. The V end was cut by 3 bases, the J end by 0 bases, with 18 bases between. CDR1 and CDR2 (germline): LNHDA, SQIVND (reference sequence). CDR3 protein: CASSMRVRVALSGANVLTF. CDR3 DNA sequence: TGTGCCAGTAGTATGAGGGTGAGAGTGGCTCTCTCTGGGGCCAACGTCCTGACTTTC.

The chain links TRBV19 to TRBJ2-7; tentative D call: TRBD1 (6 bases). This CDR3 has 14 residues. Germline V lookup: CDR1 LNHDA, CDR2 SQIVND (reference sequence). Trimming shortened V by 4 bases and J by 1 base, and 11 bases separated the two germline ends. The CDR3 loop is CASSKGHRSYEQYF. The CDR3 coding sequence is TGTGCCAGTAGTAAGGGACACCGTTCCTACGAGCAGTACTTC.

This chain joins TRBV7-8 and TRBJ1-5, with D tentatively TRBD1 (5 bases). Germline loops: CDR1 SGHVS, CDR2 FQNEAQ. Trimming removed 1 base at V and 7 bases at J, with 17 bases between. This CDR3 contains 16 residues. CDR3 in amino acids: CASSLVGRTITQPQHF. The DNA of the CDR3 is TGTGCCAGCAGCTTAGTCGGACGGACAATCACCCAGCCCCAGCATTTT.

CDR3 residues: CASSVEGQGSGGEKLFF. DNA for the CDR3: TGTGCCAGCAGCGTAGAGGGACAGGGGAGCGGTGGTGAAAAACTGTTTTTT. The chain uses TRBV9 and TRBJ1-4; 10 bases are shared with TRBD1. Per germline, CDR1 SGDLS and CDR2 YYNGEE. The CDR3 is 17 amino acids. Trimming took 0 bases from V and 7 from J; bases not matched to a gene: 9.

The chain couples TRBV5-4 to TRBJ1-1; the match to TRBD1 covers 9 bases. Per germline, CDR1 SGHNT and CDR2 YYREEE (reference sequence). V shed 3 bases and J 7 bases; nucleotides not matched to a gene: 7. The CDR3 sequence is 14 residues long. The CDR3 loop is CASSYYGTGLEAFF. CDR3 bases: TGTGCCAGCAGCTACTACGGGACAGGGCTTGAAGCTTTCTTT. The whole variable domain, filled in from reference TRBV5-4 and TRBJ1-1, reads ETGVTQSPTHLIKTRGQQVTLRCSSQSGHNTVSWYQQALGQGPQFIFQYYREEENGRGNFPPRFSGLQFPNYSSELNVNALELDDSALYLCASSYYGTGLEAFFGQGTRLTVV.

The DNA for the CDR3 is TGTGCCAGCAGCCCCATTACCGGGACAGGGAACACTGAAGCTTTCTTT. Translation: CASSPITGTGNTEAFF. The rearrangement links TRBV9 to TRBJ1-1; 8 nucleotides agree with TRBD1. The CDR3 extends over 16 amino acids. With V trimmed by 4 bases and J by 1 base, 9 bases remained unmatched. Germline CDR1 and CDR2: SGDLS and YYNGEE.

The rearrangement uses TRBV9 and TRBJ1-4; tentative D call: TRBD1 (6 bases). CDR1 is SGDLS and CDR2 is YYNGEE in the germline V gene. V shed 2 bases and J shed 8 bases, with 22 bases lying between them. The CDR3 runs 17 residues. The DNA for the CDR3 is TGTGCCAGCAGCGTTAGCTTCGACAGGCGGGGGCTCGAAAAACTGTTTTTT. The encoded protein is CASSVSFDRRGLEKLFF.

V usage is TRBV12-3 or TRBV12-4 and J usage is TRBJ2-3; no clear D gene. V lost 3 bases and J 0 bases, leaving 4 bases between the germline ends. The length of the CDR3 is 13 residues. The DNA for the CDR3 is TGTGCCAGCAGTTTTCAGAGCACAGATACGCAGTATTTT. Protein product: CASSFQSTDTQYF.

The table lists this clone with a count of one. V and J are TRBV9 and TRBJ2-1; no firm D call. V was trimmed by 0 bases and J by 7 bases, leaving 8 bases between them. Germline lookup yields CDR1 SGDLS and CDR2 YYNGEE. The CDR3 contains 13 residues. Here the CDR3 reads CASSVGHGNEQFF. As DNA, the CDR3 is TGTGCCAGCAGCGTAGGGCACGGGAATGAGCAGTTCTTC.

The CDR3 is CASSLAVGRGEKLFF. CDR3 coding DNA: TGTGCCAGCAGCTTGGCCGTTGGACGGGGTGAAAAACTGTTTTTT. V and J are TRBV5-5 and TRBJ1-4, with D unresolved. The CDR3 totals 15 residues. From germline, CDR1 is SGHKS and CDR2 YYEKEE (reference sequence). The V end was cut by 0 bases, the J end by 7 bases, with 13 bases between. Together with reference TRBV5-5 and TRBJ1-4, the CDR3 gives the full variable domain: DAGVTQSPTHLIKTRGQQVTLRCSPISGHKSVSWYQQVLGQGPQFIFQYYEKEERGRGNFPDRFSARQFPNYSSELNVNALLLGDSALYLCASSLAVGRGEKLFFGSGTQLSVL.

This chain links TRBV5-1 with TRBJ1-2; 8 bases are shared with TRBD1. Germline trimming cut 0 bases from V and 1 base from J; bases unmatched to any gene: 2. The CDR3 extends over 15 amino acids. Germline loops: CDR1 SGHRS, CDR2 YFSETQ. The CDR3 loop is CASSLVDRGNYGYTF. Here the CDR3 DNA reads TGCGCCAGCAGCTTGGTAGACAGGGGTAACTATGGCTACACCTTC.

The chain carries TRBV6-1 and TRBJ1-5, with 9 bases aligning to TRBD1. After removal of 3 bases from V and 1 base from J, the junction contained 7 bases not matched to a gene. CDR1 is MNHNS, CDR2 SASEGT, per germline. The CDR3 loop spans 17 amino acids. CDR3 DNA: TGTGCCAGCAGTGAGAGAACAGGGGGCGTAAGCAATCAGCCCCAGCATTTT. Translating it yields CASSERTGGVSNQPQHF.

This chain joins TRBV3-1 (or the pseudogene TRBV3-2) and TRBJ1-5, with D possibly being TRBD1 (6 bases). V lost 4 bases and J lost 0, with 19 bases in between. The germline CDR1 and CDR2 sequences are LGHDT and YNNKEL (reference sequence). This CDR3 comprises 18 residues. For the CDR3, the DNA is TGTGCCAGCAGCCCCCTGTTGGCAGGGGATAATAGCAATCAGCCCCAGCATTTT. It is translated as CASSPLLAGDNSNQPQHF.

The chain is built from TRBV5-4 and TRBJ2-3; 8 nucleotides align to TRBD2. This CDR3 spans 16 amino acids. J lost 4 bases, V lost 7 bases, and 14 bases had no gene match. Germline CDR1 reads SGHNT; CDR2 reads YYREEE (reference sequence). The CDR3 coding sequence is TGTGCCAGCTACCGCCACCACGCGGGGGGTGCAGATACGCAGTATTTT. Its protein is CASYRHHAGGADTQYF.

The chain combines TRBV20-1 with TRBJ1-2; 8 bases match TRBD1. CDR3 size: 11 residues. Germline V gene sequence: CDR1 DFQATT, CDR2 SNEGSKA (reference sequence). V shed 6 bases, J shed 7 bases, and the junction held 4 bases outside the gene matches. The chain's CDR3 is CSARDRIGYTF. CDR3 coding DNA: TGCAGTGCAAGGGACAGGATTGGCTACACCTTC.

The chain carries TRBV7-9 and TRBJ2-3; perhaps TRBD2 as D (6 bases). Between the trimmed V and J ends, which lost 2 bases and 4 bases, there was a span of 19 bases. This CDR3 has 17 amino acids. Per the germline V gene, CDR1 is SEHNR and CDR2 is FQNEAQ (reference sequence). The CDR3 loop is CASSLPPLPSAADTQYF. In nucleotides, the CDR3 is TGTGCCAGCAGCTTACCCCCTCTACCTAGCGCCGCAGATACGCAGTATTTT.

The CDR3 coding sequence is TGTGCCAGCAGCTCACTAGCGGGGTGGGATGAGCAGTTCTTC. This sequence encodes CASSSLAGWDEQFF. This sequence joins TRBV11-2 and TRBJ2-1; 10 positions agree with TRBD2. J was trimmed by 8 bases and V by 4 bases; bases with no gene match: 5. CDR1 SGHAT and CDR2 FQNNGV come from the germline V gene. This CDR3 contains 14 residues.

This chain links TRBV12-5 with TRBJ1-5, with D possibly TRBD1 on 5 matching bases. The V and J ends lost 1 base and 6 bases respectively, with 7 bases between them. Germline CDR1 and CDR2: LGHNT and FRNRAP. This CDR3 is 13 amino acids long. CDR3 bases: TGTGCTAGTGGTTTGGGGGGGGGTCAGCCCCAGCATTTT. Translating it yields CASGLGGGQPQHF.

This chain links TRBV4-3 with TRBJ1-4, with a tentative D call TRBD1 (5 bases). CDR1 is LGHNA and CDR2 is YSLEER in the germline V gene. CDR3 size: 15 residues. V lost 4 bases, J lost 3 bases, and 12 bases lay in between. CDR3 nucleotides: TGCGCCAGCAGCCTTGCGGGAGGGGCTAATGAAAAACTGTTTTTT. Translated, it gives CASSLAGGANEKLFF.

The gene calls are TRBV6-2 or TRBV6-3 and TRBJ1-1, with a possible D match to TRBD1 (5 bases). Per germline, CDR1 MNHEY and CDR2 SVGEGT. The V and J ends lost 2 bases and 1 base respectively, with 11 bases between them. The CDR3 has 15 residues. The CDR3 loop reads CASSYRQIENTEAFF. Written as DNA, the CDR3 is TGTGCCAGCAGTTACAGACAGATTGAGAACACTGAAGCTTTCTTT.